A single sample gave rise to the 19 T cell receptor beta chains below, sequenced in a study of T-cell memory formation after mild COVID-19. A single record per CDR3 protein comes from TCRdb applying MiXCR to the 5' RACE reads. The table has 110,000 or so distinct CDR3 sequences, 20% to 25% seen once. The sample was PBMCs or a T cell subset sorted from them (not recorded which). These TCRs come from a man aged 18 to 29 who had mild COVID-19 (a few samples of this study predate the infection). Cell type and time point are not known.

This clonotype was found a few times. The rearrangement uses TRBV7-2 and TRBJ1-4; 8 bases align to TRBD1. The V segment lost 5 bases and the J segment 7 bases; nucleotides outside the gene matches: 9. Germline assignment: CDR1 SGHTA and CDR2 FQGNSA. CDR3 length: 15 residues. The CDR3 DNA is TGTGCCAGCAGCGCGGCAGGGGGCTGGGGTGAAAAACTGTTTTTT. Protein: CASSAAGGWGEKLFF.

J is TRBJ2-7 and V is TRBV28; no clear D. CDR1 is MDHEN, CDR2 SYDVKM, per germline. V lost 2 bases and J 3 bases, leaving 5 bases between the germline ends. This CDR3 contains 12 residues. The DNA of the CDR3 is TGTGCCAGCAGTTTAGACGGCTACGAGCAGTACGTC. Translating it yields CASSLDGYEQYV.

The V gene is TRBV7-2, the J gene TRBJ1-1; 9 bases fit TRBD1. There are 13 residues in the CDR3. CDR1 is SGHTA, CDR2 FQGNSA, per germline. J gave up 10 bases and V 4 bases, and 7 bases lay outside the gene matches. The CDR3 DNA reads TGTGCCAGCAGCTCGAGGGGGGACAGGGCAGCTTTCTTT. This translates into CASSSRGDRAAFF. Full variable domain (outside the CDR3, taken from reference TRBV7-2 and TRBJ1-1): GAGVSQSPSNKVTEKGKDVELRCDPISGHTALYWYRQSLGQGLEFLIYFQGNSAPDKSGLPSDRFSAERTGGSVSTLTIQRTQQEDSAVYLCASSSRGDRAAFFGQGTRLTVV.

This clonotype appeared a few times. The CDR3 sequence: CASSQEWLEGATEAFF. CDR3 DNA sequence: TGCGCCAGCAGCCAAGAATGGCTCGAGGGAGCCACTGAAGCTTTCTTT. This chain connects TRBV4-1 to TRBJ1-1; D is unresolved. The CDR3 is 16 amino acids. V shed 0 bases and J shed 4 bases, with 15 bases lying between them. The V gene's germline CDR1 is MGHRA and CDR2 YSYEKL.

This rearrangement joins TRBV6-2 or TRBV6-3 to TRBJ2-7; D unresolved. Germline V CDR1 and CDR2: MNHEY, SVGEGT. This CDR3 has 12 amino acids. The germline V and J ends were trimmed by 2 bases and 2 bases, with 4 bases remaining between them. The CDR3 nucleotides read TGTGCCAGCAGTTACGTTCCCTACGAGCAGTACGTC. This translates into CASSYVPYEQYV.

The gene calls are TRBV7-9 and TRBJ2-2; 7 nucleotides match TRBD1. The trim removed 6 bases at V and 4 bases at J, leaving 5 bases unmatched. The CDR3 covers 14 residues. Germline CDR1 SEHNR, CDR2 FQNEAQ (reference sequence). The CDR3 loop is CASRPTGTTGELFF. CDR3 nucleotides: TGTGCCAGCAGGCCGACAGGGACCACCGGGGAGCTGTTTTTT.

J is TRBJ2-2 and V is TRBV6-6; D not certain. Germline V gene sequence: CDR1 MNHNY, CDR2 SVGAGI (reference sequence). The CDR3 sequence is 12 residues long. The V and J ends lost 6 bases and 10 bases respectively, with 12 bases between them. The CDR3 region has the DNA TGTGCCAGCAGGACCGCACCCGTGGAGCTGTTTTTT. This translates into CASRTAPVELFF.

This clonotype was observed a few times. The CDR3 protein is CASSRLRTDTQYF. CDR3 sequence (DNA): TGTGCCAGCAGCAGACTCCGCACAGATACGCAGTATTTT. The V gene is TRBV12-3 or TRBV12-4, the J gene TRBJ2-3; no firm D call. The CDR3 covers 13 residues. Deletions cut 6 bases from V and 1 base from J, with 8 bases between.

The chain has TRBV7-2 and TRBJ2-4; TRBD2 might be the D (5 bases). Germline-derived CDR1 and CDR2 are SGHTA and FQGNSA. The CDR3 totals 18 residues. The V and J ends lost 1 base and 0 bases respectively, with 16 bases between them. CDR3 in DNA: TGTGCCAGCAGCTTAGGGAGGAGGTGGGGAATAGCCAAAAACATTCAGTACTTC. This encodes CASSLGRRWGIAKNIQYF. The variable domain in full, completed from reference TRBV7-2 and TRBJ2-4, reads GAGVSQSPSNKVTEKGKDVELRCDPISGHTALYWYRQSLGQGLEFLIYFQGNSAPDKSGLPSDRFSAERTGGSVSTLTIQRTQQEDSAVYLCASSLGRRWGIAKNIQYFGAGTRLSVL.

This clonotype was counted between two and nine times. The chain employs TRBV4-1 and TRBJ1-1; tentative D call: TRBD1 (6 bases). Trimming pared 4 bases from V and 1 base from J, leaving 10 bases between. From germline, CDR1 is MGHRA and CDR2 YSYEKL. The CDR3 is made up of 14 amino acids. CDR3 DNA sequence: TGCGCCAGCAGCCCGTTGACAGGGAACACTGAAGCTTTCTTT. Encoded protein: CASSPLTGNTEAFF.

In its sample, this clonotype was seen a few times. V gene TRBV19 combines with J gene TRBJ2-2; the D gene is possibly TRBD2 (5 bases). CDR1 and CDR2 from the germline V gene are LNHDA and SQIVND (reference sequence). The CDR3 contains 10 residues. V lost 9 bases and J 7 bases, leaving 6 bases between the germline ends. The CDR3: CASRGGELFF. In DNA, the CDR3 is TGTGCCAGCCGGGGCGGGGAGCTGTTTTTT.

In its sample, this clonotype was seen a few times. CDR3 sequence reads: CASSYLWASGGLDTQYF. In DNA form, the CDR3 reads TGTGCCAGCAGTTACTTATGGGCTAGCGGGGGCTTAGATACGCAGTATTTT. The chain has TRBV6-5 and TRBJ2-3, with 10 bases lining up with TRBD2. V lost 1 base and J lost 5; bases outside the gene matches: 9. Germline lookup yields CDR1 MNHEY and CDR2 SVGAGI. The CDR3 is 17 residues long.

In its sample, this clonotype was seen many times. The CDR3 DNA reads as TGTGCCAGCAGCTCGAACGAATCATTCGGGGGGATCACAGATACGCAGTATTTT. Translating gives CASSSNESFGGITDTQYF. This chain joins TRBV11-1 and TRBJ2-3; TRBD2 aligns across 7 bases. The germline V gene encodes CDR1 SGHAT and CDR2 FQDESV (reference sequence). The CDR3 has 18 residues. V was pared by 4 bases and J by 2 bases, with 15 bases of the junction left unmatched.

This clonotype turned up a few times. For the CDR3, the DNA is TGTGCCAGCAGCTTAGGGCCCCCTAGCACAGATACGCAGTATTTT. This encodes CASSLGPPSTDTQYF. The J gene is TRBJ2-3, the V gene TRBV7-2; no clear D gene. This CDR3 has 15 amino acids. Looked up from germline, CDR1 is SGHTA and CDR2 is FQGNSA. Between the trimmed V and J ends, which lost 1 base and 0 bases, there was a span of 8 bases. The full variable domain, rest sourced from reference TRBV7-2 and TRBJ2-3, is GAGVSQSPSNKVTEKGKDVELRCDPISGHTALYWYRQSLGQGLEFLIYFQGNSAPDKSGLPSDRFSAERTGGSVSTLTIQRTQQEDSAVYLCASSLGPPSTDTQYFGPGTRLTVL.

In its sample, this clonotype was seen many times. This rearrangement joins TRBV7-8 to TRBJ2-1; D perhaps matches TRBD2 (5 bases). The CDR3 is made up of 15 amino acids. The V end was cut by 4 bases, the J end by 4 bases, with 14 bases between. Germline V gives CDR1 SGHVS, CDR2 FQNEAQ. The DNA for the CDR3 is TGTGCCAGCAGCTCGCGTCGGACTTCTTACAATGAGCAGTTCTTC. Amino acids: CASSSRRTSYNEQFF.

This chain links TRBV4-1 with TRBJ2-1, with unresolved D. In germline, CDR1 is MGHRA, CDR2 YSYEKL. The CDR3 is 15 residues long. V was clipped by 0 bases and J by 2 bases, with 8 bases between them. CDR3 loop: CASSQDHSPYNEQFF. The DNA for the CDR3 is TGCGCCAGCAGCCAAGATCACTCCCCCTACAATGAGCAGTTCTTC.

The CDR3 is CASGPLVVRTDTQYF. CDR3 in DNA: TGTGCCAGCGGACCACTAGTCGTCCGCACAGATACGCAGTATTTT. The V gene is TRBV27, the J gene TRBJ2-3, with a tentative D call TRBD2 (5 bases). Germline V gene lookup returns CDR1 MNHEY and CDR2 SMNVEV (reference sequence). The CDR3 extends over 15 amino acids. The V and J ends lost 8 bases and 1 base respectively, with 16 bases between them.

This clonotype was found a few times. The chain has TRBV10-3 and TRBJ2-7; D call uncertain. CDR3 size: 12 residues. Trimming removed 7 bases from V and 5 bases from J, with 12 bases in between. Germline V gene lookup returns CDR1 ENHRY and CDR2 SYGVKD. CDR3 sequence (DNA): TGTGCCATCACGAGCTCGATCCACGAGCAGTACTTC. Translation gives CAITSSIHEQYF.

The gene calls are TRBV11-2 and TRBJ2-3; 9 bases fit TRBD1. With 3 bases clipped from V and 4 bases from J, the junction kept 8 bases outside the gene matches. This CDR3 comprises 16 residues. Germline values: CDR1 SGHAT, CDR2 FQNNGV. For the CDR3, the DNA is TGTGCCAGCAGCTTCCGAACAGGGGGCCTTTCAGATACGCAGTATTTT. Translated, it gives CASSFRTGGLSDTQYF. Based on the CDR3 plus reference TRBV11-2 and TRBJ2-3, the full variable domain is EAGVAQSPRYKIIEKRQSVAFWCNPISGHATLYWYQQILGQGPKLLIQFQNNGVVDDSQLPKDRFSAERLKGVDSTLKIQPAKLEDSAVYLCASSFRTGGLSDTQYFGPGTRLTVL.